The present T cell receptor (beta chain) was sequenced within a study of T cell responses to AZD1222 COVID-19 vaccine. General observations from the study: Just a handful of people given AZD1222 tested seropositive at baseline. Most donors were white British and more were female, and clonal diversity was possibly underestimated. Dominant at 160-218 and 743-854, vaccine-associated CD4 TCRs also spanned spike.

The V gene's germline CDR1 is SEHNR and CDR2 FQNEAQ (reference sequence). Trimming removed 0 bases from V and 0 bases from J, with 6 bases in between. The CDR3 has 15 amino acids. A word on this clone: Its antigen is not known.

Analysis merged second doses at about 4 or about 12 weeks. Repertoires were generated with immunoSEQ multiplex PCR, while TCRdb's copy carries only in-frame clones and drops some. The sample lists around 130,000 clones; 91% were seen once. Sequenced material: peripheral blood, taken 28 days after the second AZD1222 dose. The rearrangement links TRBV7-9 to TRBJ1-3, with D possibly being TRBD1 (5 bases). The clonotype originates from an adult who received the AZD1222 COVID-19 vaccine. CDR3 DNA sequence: TGTGCCAGCAGCTTAGCGACAGCCTCTGGAAACACCATATATTTT. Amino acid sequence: CASSLATASGNTIYF. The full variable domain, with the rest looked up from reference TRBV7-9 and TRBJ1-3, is DTGVSQNPRHKITKRGQNVTFRCDPISEHNRLYWYRQTLGQGPEFLTYFQNEAQLEKSRLLSDRFSAERPKGSFSTLEIQRTEQGDSAMYLCASSLATASGNTIYFGEGSWLTVV.